Listed below are T cell receptor beta chains from one sample, sequenced in a study of vaccination effects on CD4 cells after COVID-19. Sequenced by immunoSEQ multiplex PCR; TCRdb stores in-frame clones only, minus some. Here the sample spans 73,000 or so clones, 78% being singletons. Their cognate antigens are unknown. The sequencing used CD4+ T cells from PBMCs cultured with SARS-CoV-2 spike peptides, collected before COVID-19 vaccination. These receptors came from a human donor who received a COVID-19 vaccine. Each CDR3 is given with its conserved first and last residue. Each record gives: clone size, D gene, CDR3 length, V gene, J gene, CDR3 protein, CDR3 DNA. A D gene is named only where the DNA matches it firmly. Not every row has a clone size; where given, it reads once, few, many or a size class.

size: NA
D: NA
length: 11
V: TRBV20-1
J: TRBJ2-5
CDR3: CSAKGGETQYF
DNA: TGCAGTGCTAAGGGGGGGGAGACCCAGTACTTC

size: few
D: NA
length: 13
V: TRBV5-4
J: TRBJ2-3
CDR3: CASSLGRPDTQYF
DNA: TGTGCCAGCAGCTTGGGACGGCCAGATACGCAGTATTTT

size: NA
D: NA
length: 14
V: TRBV30
J: TRBJ1-6
CDR3: CAWTYRRGSSPLHF
DNA: TGTGCCTGGACTTATCGCAGGGGAAGTTCACCCCTCCACTTT

size: NA
D: TRBD1
length: 15
V: TRBV5-6
J: TRBJ1-2
CDR3: CASSSGTGSDYGYTF
DNA: TGTGCCAGCAGCTCCGGGACAGGGTCGGACTATGGCTACACCTTC

size: once
D: NA
length: 16
V: TRBV5-1
J: TRBJ2-3
CDR3: CASSLEAGGVTDTQYF
DNA: TGCGCCAGCAGCTTGGAAGCTGGGGGAGTCACAGATACGCAGTATTTT

size: NA
D: NA
length: 14
V: TRBV27
J: TRBJ1-4
CDR3: CASSLLRAREKLFF
DNA: TGTGCCAGCAGTTTATTGAGGGCTCGGGAAAAACTGTTTTTT

size: NA
D: TRBD2
length: 13
V: TRBV3-1/TRBV3-2
J: TRBJ2-1
CDR3: CASSQDGERGFFF
DNA: TGTGCCAGCAGCCAAGACGGAGAGCGGGGCTTTTTCTTC

size: NA
D: NA
length: 15
V: TRBV5-6
J: TRBJ1-1
CDR3: CASSLYVAVNTEAFF
DNA: TGTGCCAGCAGCTTGTACGTCGCAGTGAACACTGAAGCTTTCTTT

size: NA
D: NA
length: 14
V: TRBV27
J: TRBJ2-5
CDR3: CASSLSRGTETQYF
DNA: TGTGCCAGCAGTTTATCCAGGGGCACCGAGACCCAGTACTTC

size: NA
D: NA
length: 14
V: TRBV29-1
J: TRBJ1-2
CDR3: CSVELGPANYGYTF
DNA: TGCAGCGTTGAACTGGGACCCGCTAACTATGGCTACACCTTC

size: once
D: NA
length: 18
V: TRBV3-1/TRBV3-2
J: TRBJ2-3
CDR3: CASSPHGLSGRSSDTQYF
DNA: TGTGCCAGCAGCCCACATGGGCTTAGCGGACGATCATCAGATACGCAGTATTTT

size: NA
D: NA
length: 16
V: TRBV5-6
J: TRBJ2-6
CDR3: CASSQNWQLGANVLTF
DNA: TGTGCCAGCAGCCAAAACTGGCAGTTAGGGGCCAACGTCCTGACTTTC

size: NA
D: NA
length: 16
V: TRBV3-1/TRBV3-2
J: TRBJ2-4
CDR3: CASSQRDLLAKNIQYF
DNA: TGTGCCAGCAGCCAGCGGGACCTCCTAGCCAAAAACATTCAGTACTTC

size: NA
D: NA
length: 14
V: TRBV7-9
J: TRBJ1-6
CDR3: CASSFIGYNSPLHF
DNA: TGTGCCAGCAGCTTTATCGGCTATAATTCACCCCTCCACTTT

size: NA
D: NA
length: 15
V: TRBV7-2
J: TRBJ2-3
CDR3: CASSLMGRAIDTQYF
DNA: TGTGCCAGCAGCTTAATGGGCAGGGCTATAGATACGCAGTATTTT

size: NA
D: TRBD1
length: 14
V: TRBV19
J: TRBJ1-1
CDR3: CASSAGTGMGEAFF
DNA: TGTGCCAGTAGTGCCGGGACAGGGATGGGTGAAGCTTTCTTT

size: NA
D: NA
length: 16
V: TRBV4-3
J: TRBJ1-4
CDR3: CASSQDGGPREQKLFF
DNA: TGCGCCAGCAGCCAAGATGGGGGGCCCAGAGAACAAAAACTGTTTTTT

size: NA
D: NA
length: 14
V: TRBV5-8
J: TRBJ2-2
CDR3: CASSSQLVTGELFF
DNA: TGTGCCAGCAGCTCTCAACTAGTCACCGGGGAGCTGTTTTTT

size: NA
D: NA
length: 13
V: TRBV19
J: TRBJ2-3
CDR3: CASSNRGWDTQYF
DNA: TGTGCCAGTAGTAATAGGGGGTGGGATACGCAGTATTTT

size: NA
D: TRBD1
length: 13
V: TRBV2
J: TRBJ2-5
CDR3: CASRTGFGETQYF
DNA: TGTGCCAGCAGGACAGGGTTTGGAGAGACCCAGTACTTC

size: NA
D: NA
length: 13
V: TRBV30
J: TRBJ2-4
CDR3: CAFTPGNLNIQYF
DNA: TGTGCCTTCACCCCCGGGAATTTGAACATTCAGTACTTC

size: NA
D: NA
length: 13
V: TRBV2
J: TRBJ1-2
CDR3: CASSEDRNYGYTF
DNA: TGTGCCAGCAGTGAGGACAGAAACTATGGCTACACCTTC

size: NA
D: TRBD1
length: 15
V: TRBV3-1/TRBV3-2
J: TRBJ1-2
CDR3: CASSRRAQGNYGYTF
DNA: TGTGCCAGCAGCCGGAGAGCACAGGGGAACTATGGCTACACCTTC

size: NA
D: TRBD2
length: 14
V: TRBV5-1
J: TRBJ2-1
CDR3: CASSQLAEYNEQFF
DNA: TGCGCCAGCAGCCAACTAGCGGAGTACAATGAGCAGTTCTTC

size: NA
D: TRBD1
length: 14
V: TRBV19
J: TRBJ2-4
CDR3: CASSPGQGSNIQYF
DNA: TGTGCCAGTAGCCCGGGACAGGGGTCGAACATTCAGTACTTC

size: NA
D: NA
length: 15
V: TRBV9
J: TRBJ2-1
CDR3: CASSVGGGSYNEQFF
DNA: TGTGCCAGCAGCGTAGGAGGGGGCTCCTACAATGAGCAGTTCTTC

size: few
D: TRBD2
length: 18
V: TRBV4-1
J: TRBJ2-3
CDR3: CASSPLQAGTSARDTQYF
DNA: TGCGCCAGCAGCCCGTTACAGGCCGGGACTAGCGCGAGAGATACGCAGTATTTT

size: few
D: NA
length: 17
V: TRBV7-9
J: TRBJ1-5
CDR3: CASSLGPRGVHNQPQHF
DNA: TGTGCCAGCAGCTTAGGTCCCAGGGGAGTTCACAATCAGCCCCAGCATTTT

size: NA
D: TRBD1
length: 15
V: TRBV18
J: TRBJ1-2
CDR3: CASSPLGQTYDGYTF
DNA: TGTGCCAGCTCACCGCTGGGACAGACGTATGATGGCTACACCTTC

size: NA
D: NA
length: 14
V: TRBV3-1/TRBV3-2
J: TRBJ1-5
CDR3: CASSQGLLNQPQHF
DNA: TGTGCCAGCAGCCAGGGACTCCTAAATCAGCCCCAGCATTTT

size: NA
D: NA
length: 13
V: TRBV14
J: TRBJ1-1
CDR3: CASSPNREAEAFF
DNA: TGTGCCAGCAGCCCAAACAGGGAAGCTGAAGCTTTCTTT

size: NA
D: NA
length: 15
V: TRBV5-1
J: TRBJ2-5
CDR3: CASRPALGSQETQYF
DNA: TGCGCCAGCAGGCCTGCGTTGGGTTCTCAAGAGACCCAGTACTTC

size: NA
D: TRBD1
length: 18
V: TRBV5-8
J: TRBJ1-1
CDR3: CASSLEQGRGGFHTEAFF
DNA: TGTGCCAGCAGCCTAGAACAGGGGAGGGGGGGGTTTCACACTGAAGCTTTCTTT

size: NA
D: TRBD1
length: 17
V: TRBV24-1
J: TRBJ2-3
CDR3: CATSDPAGTGATDTQYF
DNA: TGTGCCACCAGTGATCCAGCCGGGACAGGGGCCACAGATACGCAGTATTTT

size: NA
D: NA
length: 15
V: TRBV18
J: TRBJ2-2
CDR3: CASSLSSANTGELFF
DNA: TGTGCCAGCTCACTCTCCTCGGCGAACACCGGGGAGCTGTTTTTT

size: NA
D: NA
length: 15
V: TRBV2
J: TRBJ1-4
CDR3: CASSELGGGNEKLFF
DNA: TGTGCCAGCAGTGAACTTGGAGGGGGTAATGAAAAACTGTTTTTT

size: once
D: NA
length: 11
V: TRBV30
J: TRBJ2-3
CDR3: CAWGIPNTQYF
DNA: TGTGCCTGGGGGATTCCCAATACGCAGTATTTT

size: few
D: NA
length: 15
V: TRBV24-1
J: TRBJ1-5
CDR3: CATSDPRGGQQPQHF
DNA: TGTGCCACCAGTGACCCAAGGGGGGGCCAACAGCCCCAGCATTTT

size: NA
D: NA
length: 15
V: TRBV7-3
J: TRBJ1-4
CDR3: CASSSTRGTNEKLFF
DNA: TGTGCCAGCAGCTCGACCAGGGGAACTAATGAAAAACTGTTTTTT

size: few
D: NA
length: 15
V: TRBV5-5
J: TRBJ1-5
CDR3: CASSGQAGVNQPQHF
DNA: TGTGCCAGCAGCGGTCAGGCGGGGGTCAATCAGCCCCAGCATTTT

size: NA
D: NA
length: 14
V: TRBV10-2
J: TRBJ2-2
CDR3: CASSESGRNGELFF
DNA: TGCGCCAGCAGTGAGTCAGGGAGAAACGGGGAGCTGTTTTTT

size: few
D: NA
length: 14
V: TRBV5-1
J: TRBJ1-2
CDR3: CASSLGPENYGYTF
DNA: TGCGCCAGCAGCTTGGGACCGGAAAACTATGGCTACACCTTC

size: NA
D: NA
length: 14
V: TRBV18
J: TRBJ1-1
CDR3: CASSRPTGGTEAFF
DNA: TGTGCCAGCTCACGTCCGACGGGGGGGACTGAAGCTTTCTTT

size: NA
D: NA
length: 20
V: TRBV21-1
J: TRBJ1-6
CDR3: CASSKEDRVCLKNLDSPLHF
DNA: TGTGCCAGCAGCAAGGAGGACAGGGTTTGTTTGAAGAACCTGGACTCACCCCTCCACTTT

size: once
D: NA
length: 14
V: TRBV19
J: TRBJ1-5
CDR3: CASSSGNSNQPQHF
DNA: TGTGCCAGTAGTTCCGGGAATTCCAATCAGCCCCAGCATTTT

size: NA
D: NA
length: 13
V: TRBV6-5
J: TRBJ1-4
CDR3: CASSRTVNEKLFF
DNA: TGTGCCAGCAGTCGGACAGTTAATGAAAAACTGTTTTTT

size: NA
D: NA
length: 14
V: TRBV7-8
J: TRBJ1-3
CDR3: CASSFSPGGNTIYF
DNA: TGTGCCAGCAGCTTTTCTCCAGGTGGAAACACCATATATTTT

size: NA
D: NA
length: 14
V: TRBV19
J: TRBJ1-2
CDR3: CASTLDRRPEGYTF
DNA: TGTGCCAGTACTCTGGACCGCCGCCCGGAAGGCTACACCTTC

size: NA
D: NA
length: 17
V: TRBV5-1
J: TRBJ1-1
CDR3: CASSLAFLGESGTEAFF
DNA: TGCGCCAGCAGCTTGGCCTTTTTGGGGGAATCGGGCACTGAAGCTTTCTTT

size: NA
D: NA
length: 13
V: TRBV6-5
J: TRBJ2-5
CDR3: CASSAPGTETQYF
DNA: TGTGCCAGCAGCGCCCCCGGGACGGAGACCCAGTACTTC

size: NA
D: TRBD1
length: 13
V: TRBV2
J: TRBJ1-5
CDR3: CASGQALNQPQHF
DNA: TGTGCCAGCGGACAGGCCTTGAATCAGCCCCAGCATTTT

size: few
D: TRBD2
length: 16
V: TRBV19
J: TRBJ2-2
CDR3: CASSRLAGGPSGELFF
DNA: TGTGCCAGTAGCCGACTAGCGGGGGGCCCGTCCGGGGAGCTGTTTTTT

size: NA
D: NA
length: 11
V: TRBV29-1
J: TRBJ2-3
CDR3: CSVAREDTQYF
DNA: TGCAGCGTCGCCAGGGAAGATACGCAGTATTTT

size: NA
D: NA
length: 15
V: TRBV6-5
J: TRBJ1-2
CDR3: CASRILDSTDYGYTF
DNA: TGTGCCAGCCGCATTTTAGATTCGACCGATTATGGCTACACCTTC